A single sample gave rise to the 14 T cell receptor beta chains below, sequenced in a study of control samples from healthy donors and cancer patients. Assay used: immunoSEQ multiplex PCR; TCRdb lists only in-frame clones, some missing. The table records fewer than 500,000 clones, over 75% of them present only once. Sequenced input: PBMCs. These TCRs come from a man aged 40-50 years with head and neck cancer.

This chain joins TRBV4-1 and TRBJ2-3; 7 bases match TRBD2. The germline CDR1 and CDR2 sequences are MGHRA and YSYEKL. The CDR3 has 18 residues. Trimming removed 1 base from V and 1 base from J; junction bases left unmatched: 11. For the CDR3, the DNA is TGCGCCAGCAGCCAAGCCCTCGTCTTCGCGGGAGGCACAGATACGCAGTATTTT. Amino acid sequence: CASSQALVFAGGTDTQYF.

This clone was detected only once. The chain couples TRBV28 to TRBJ1-6, with D possibly matching TRBD1 (5 bases). CDR3 length: 15 amino acids. Trimming cost V 4 bases and J 9 bases, with 16 bases left between them. Germline lookup yields CDR1 MDHEN and CDR2 SYDVKM. In DNA, the CDR3 is TGTGCCAGCAGTTCCGATACACAGGCACGTTCACCCCTCCACTTT. It is translated as CASSSDTQARSPLHF.

The CDR3 loop is CAWSVRLGNTEAFF. The CDR3, as DNA: TGTGCCTGGAGTGTTAGATTGGGGAACACTGAAGCTTTCTTT. The rearrangement links TRBV30 to TRBJ1-1; no definite D call. Germline CDR1 is GTSNPN and CDR2 is SVGIG (reference sequence). The ends were cut back, 0 bases at V and 1 base at J, with 9 bases in the middle. This CDR3 region has 14 residues.

The rearrangement joins TRBV4-1 to TRBJ1-1; maybe TRBD1 (6 bases). Trimming removed 2 bases from V and 4 bases from J, with 11 bases in between. Germline assignment: CDR1 MGHRA and CDR2 YSYEKL. The CDR3 length is 14 residues. Here the CDR3 reads CASSQLGGPTEAFF. CDR3 coding DNA: TGCGCCAGCAGCCAATTGGGGGGGCCCACTGAAGCTTTCTTT.

The rearrangement links TRBV25-1 to TRBJ1-2, with TRBD1 matching over 8 bases. This CDR3 has 16 residues. V shed 2 bases and J 4 bases; nucleotides not matched to a gene: 9. CDR1 and CDR2 (germline): MGHDK, SYGVNS. The CDR3 spells CASSEPNRGGIYGYTF. The CDR3, as DNA: TGTGCCAGCAGTGAACCCAACAGGGGGGGTATCTATGGCTACACCTTC.

V gene TRBV6-6 combines with J gene TRBJ1-1, with no clear D. Looked up from germline, CDR1 is MNHNY and CDR2 is SVGAGI (reference sequence). V dropped 3 bases and J dropped 3 bases, with 8 bases sitting between them. The CDR3 has 13 amino acids. The CDR3 reads CASSYEAHTEAFF. CDR3 DNA: TGTGCCAGCAGTTATGAGGCGCACACTGAAGCTTTCTTT.

This chain joins TRBV7-2 and TRBJ2-1; D is ambiguous. V was clipped by 7 bases and J by 10 bases, with 14 bases between them. Germline CDR1 SGHTA, CDR2 FQGNSA. The CDR3 runs to 12 residues. Written as DNA, the CDR3 is TGTGCCAGCACCTCAGTTTCGAGGGAGCAGTTCTTC. Translated: CASTSVSREQFF.

The chain joins TRBV19 to TRBJ2-7, with 7 bases matching TRBD1. J lost 5 bases, V lost 4 bases, and 14 bases had no gene match. This CDR3 has 16 amino acids. The germline gives CDR1 LNHDA, CDR2 SQIVND (reference sequence). The DNA for the CDR3 is TGTGCCAGTAGTACTGCCTTCGGGACAGCTCGGGACGAGCAGTACTTC. It is translated as CASSTAFGTARDEQYF.

V and J are TRBV3-1 (or the pseudogene TRBV3-2) and TRBJ1-6; a possible D gene is TRBD1 (6 bases). The CDR3 runs 16 residues. Germline CDR1 reads LGHDT; CDR2 reads YNNKEL (reference sequence). The ends were cut back, 1 base at V and 4 bases at J, with 11 bases in the middle. The CDR3 DNA reads TGTGCCAGCAGCCAAGTGGGGCAGGGGTATAATTCACCCCTCCACTTT. As protein: CASSQVGQGYNSPLHF.

Here the CDR3 reads CASSQEIIDTQYF. The CDR3 DNA reads TGCGCCAGCAGCCAAGAGATAATAGATACGCAGTATTTT. The chain links TRBV4-3 to TRBJ2-3, with D unresolved. The CDR3 contains 13 residues. CDR1 is LGHNA, CDR2 YSLEER, per germline. V was shortened by 0 bases and J by 5 bases, with 6 bases between the two germline ends.

This chain connects TRBV6-6 to TRBJ1-1, with 9 bases fitting TRBD1. Germline values: CDR1 MNHNY, CDR2 SVGAGI (reference sequence). CDR3 length: 15 residues. J lost 1 base, V lost 6 bases, and 6 bases had no gene match. The CDR3 loop reads CASRPQGAGNTEAFF. The CDR3 nucleotides are TGTGCCAGCAGACCACAGGGGGCGGGGAACACTGAAGCTTTCTTT.

CDR3 DNA sequence: TGTGCCAGCAGCGAAGGGGGACAAAAAGGCTACGAGCAGTACTTC. Its protein product is CASSEGGQKGYEQYF. The chain employs TRBV9 and TRBJ2-7; D is perhaps TRBD1 (6 bases). Trimming shortened V by 3 bases and J by 3 bases, and 16 bases separated the two germline ends. The CDR3 covers 15 residues. In germline, CDR1 is SGDLS, CDR2 YYNGEE.

The chain recombines TRBV7-3 with TRBJ2-1, with D perhaps given as TRBD1 or TRBD2 (5 bases each). Germline lookup yields CDR1 SGHTA and CDR2 FQGTGA. The CDR3 spans 17 residues. Between the trimmed V and J ends, which lost 3 bases and 5 bases, there was a span of 20 bases. The CDR3 DNA reads TGTGCCAGCAGCTTGGGGGTATTCGGCGGCCTAAACAATGAGCAGTTCTTC. Its protein product is CASSLGVFGGLNNEQFF.

This clone was counted once. This same CDR3 is encoded by further DNA sequences in the sample. The chain couples TRBV28 to TRBJ1-4; TRBD1 matches 7 bases. The CDR3 loop spans 14 amino acids. Germline CDR1 is MDHEN and CDR2 is SYDVKM. V dropped 6 bases and J dropped 2; count of bases not matched to a gene: 3. CDR3 sequence (DNA): TGTGCCAGCAGCCGACAGGGCACTAATGAAAAACTGTTTTTT. It is translated as CASSRQGTNEKLFF.